The 31 T cell receptor beta chains below were found in one sample sequenced in a study of T-cell memory formation after mild COVID-19. TCRdb independently ran MiXCR on the 5' RACE reads; one entry per CDR3 protein. The repertoire holds around 150,000 distinct CDR3 sequences, with roughly 11% as singletons. Sequencing was done on a sample of PBMCs or a T cell subset sorted from them (not recorded which). These TCRs come from a man between 18 and 35 years old who had mild COVID-19 (a few samples of this study predate the infection). Cell type and time point are not known.

The rearrangement uses TRBV7-6 and TRBJ2-3, with 10 bases matching TRBD1. V lost 5 bases to trimming and J lost 4 bases; unmatched junction nucleotides: 3. CDR3 length: 14 residues. Germline-derived CDR1 and CDR2 are SGHVS and FNYEAQ. The CDR3 DNA sequence: TGTGCCAGCAGCCAGACAGGGGGCGCAGATACGCAGTATTTT. Its protein product is CASSQTGGADTQYF. Full variable domain (missing parts from reference TRBV7-6 and TRBJ2-3): GAGVSQSPRYKVTKRGQDVALRCDPISGHVSLYWYRQALGQGPEFLTYFNYEAQQDKSGLPNDRFSAERPEGSISTLTIQRTEQRDSAMYRCASSQTGGADTQYFGPGTRLTVL.

This chain links TRBV19 with TRBJ2-7; 8 bases match TRBD1. J gave up 3 bases and V 8 bases, and 12 bases lay outside the gene matches. Germline lookup yields CDR1 LNHDA and CDR2 SQIVND (reference sequence). The CDR3 spans 15 residues. CDR3 sequence: CASSTGAWEDYEQYF. The CDR3 nucleotides are TGTGCCAGTTCGACAGGGGCCTGGGAAGACTACGAGCAGTACTTC.

This clonotype was detected a few times. This chain connects TRBV12-3 or TRBV12-4 to TRBJ1-1; D call uncertain. The length of the CDR3 is 15 residues. V dropped 6 bases and J dropped 1 base, with 15 bases sitting between them. CDR3 sequence (DNA): TGTGCCAGCAGCCCCTGGGAAGCACGGAACACTGAAGCTTTCTTT. It translates to CASSPWEARNTEAFF.

The chain combines TRBV5-1 with TRBJ2-2, with 7 bases that match TRBD2. There are 13 residues in the CDR3. The ends lost 4 bases at V and 6 bases at J; junction bases unmatched: 3. Germline V gene data show CDR1 as SGHRS and CDR2 as YFSETQ. The CDR3 bases are TGCGCCAGCAGCCCGGGGGGTCCCGGGGAGCTGTTTTTT. Translation: CASSPGGPGELFF.

The sample holds a few counts of this clonotype. J is TRBJ2-1 and V is TRBV7-2; tentatively, D is TRBD2 (5 bases). The length of the CDR3 is 12 residues. Germline CDR1 and CDR2: SGHTA and FQGNSA. The V and J ends lost 3 bases and 7 bases respectively, with 7 bases between them. The CDR3 DNA sequence: TGTGCCAGCAGCTTCAGAGGGAATGAGCAGTTCTTC. It is translated as CASSFRGNEQFF.

This clonotype was seen a few times. The J gene is TRBJ2-1, the V gene TRBV5-1; D gene ambiguous. The V end was cut by 5 bases, the J end by 2 bases, with 11 bases between. CDR3 length: 14 residues. Germline V CDR1 and CDR2: SGHRS, YFSETQ. In DNA form, the CDR3 reads TGCGCCAGCAGTCCCCAGTTAGCCTACAATGAGCAGTTCTTC. This translates into CASSPQLAYNEQFF.

A few counts support this clonotype. The V and J genes are TRBV18 and TRBJ1-4, with D tentatively TRBD1 (5 bases). The CDR3 spans 14 residues. Trimming removed 6 bases from V and 3 bases from J, with 11 bases in between. Germline CDR1 and CDR2: KGHSH and LQKENI. CDR3 sequence reads: CASSLRQPNEKLFF. The CDR3 DNA reads as TGTGCCAGCTCTCTGCGACAGCCTAATGAAAAACTGTTTTTT.

This clonotype was detected a few times. The V and J genes are TRBV4-3 and TRBJ1-1, with a possible D match to TRBD1 (6 bases). Trimming cost V 0 bases and J 1 base, with 9 bases left between them. CDR1 and CDR2 (germline): LGHNA, YSLEER. This CDR3 spans 15 amino acids. CDR3 in amino acids: CASSQDGRGNTEAFF. In DNA, the CDR3 is TGCGCCAGCAGCCAAGACGGCAGGGGGAACACTGAAGCTTTCTTT.

This clonotype showed up just once. This rearrangement joins TRBV3-1 to TRBJ1-1; tentatively, D is TRBD1 (6 bases). The V gene lost 4 bases and the J gene lost 1 base, with 10 bases spanning the gap. Germline CDR1 reads LGHDT; CDR2 reads YNNKEL (reference sequence). CDR3 size: 14 residues. The CDR3 sequence: CASSPRGANTEAFF. In nucleotides, the CDR3 is TGTGCCAGCAGCCCAAGGGGGGCGAACACTGAAGCTTTCTTT.

The chain joins TRBV20-1 to TRBJ1-6; 9 bases are a match to TRBD1. Germline values: CDR1 DFQATT, CDR2 SNEGSKA (reference sequence). CDR3 size: 16 residues. V gave up 6 bases and J gave up 1 base; unmatched junction bases: 7. The CDR3 nucleotides read TGCAGTGCCCCCCGACAGGGGGAGTCCTATAATTCACCCCTCCACTTT. It translates to CSAPRQGESYNSPLHF.

The chain has TRBV4-3 and TRBJ2-1; 7 nucleotides agree with TRBD1. From germline, CDR1 is LGHNA and CDR2 YSLEER. V was clipped by 3 bases and J by 6 bases; unmatched bases: 8. The CDR3 contains 15 residues. The CDR3 reads CASSHRQGGGNEQFF. The CDR3 DNA follows: TGCGCCAGCAGCCATAGACAGGGCGGAGGCAATGAGCAGTTCTTC.

This clonotype was seen ten or more times. This CDR3 is CAITDNFGGTDTQYF. As DNA, the CDR3 is TGTGCCATCACCGACAACTTTGGGGGCACAGATACGCAGTATTTT. The chain has TRBV10-3 and TRBJ2-3; D call uncertain. The CDR3 is 15 residues long. Germline V lookup: CDR1 ENHRY, CDR2 SYGVKD. V was shortened by 7 bases and J by 1 base, with 15 bases between the two germline ends.

This clonotype has only a few counts. J is TRBJ1-5 and V is TRBV25-1, with D unclear. V lost 3 bases and J 3 bases, leaving 6 bases between the germline ends. Germline V lookup: CDR1 MGHDK, CDR2 SYGVNS. The CDR3 is 13 residues long. In DNA form, the CDR3 reads TGTGCCAGCAGTGAGGGAAACAATCAGCCCCAGCATTTT. Translation: CASSEGNNQPQHF.

The chain recombines TRBV6-5 with TRBJ2-5, with no clear D. The CDR3 extends over 14 amino acids. Trimming removed 0 bases from V and 6 bases from J, with 11 bases in between. Germline CDR1 is MNHEY and CDR2 is SVGAGI. The CDR3 coding sequence is TGTGCCAGCAGTTACTCGATAGTTAGGAAGACCCAGTACTTC. As protein: CASSYSIVRKTQYF.

This clonotype appeared many times. The chain is built from TRBV4-1 and TRBJ2-3; the match to TRBD1 covers 8 bases. The CDR3 spans 16 residues. From germline, CDR1 is MGHRA and CDR2 YSYEKL. J lost 5 bases, V lost 0 bases, and 7 bases had no gene match. The CDR3 protein is CASSQDGRGLGDTQYF. The CDR3 bases are TGCGCCAGCAGCCAAGATGGCAGGGGGCTTGGAGATACGCAGTATTTT.

This clonotype occurred a few times. The chain is built from TRBV12-3 or TRBV12-4 and TRBJ2-3, with D possibly TRBD1 on 6 matching bases. The CDR3 consists of 13 residues. V was trimmed by 5 bases and J by 2 bases, leaving 8 bases between them. This CDR3 is CASSGTSTDTQYF. The CDR3 DNA sequence: TGTGCCAGCAGTGGGACATCCACAGATACGCAGTATTTT.

This clonotype was seen more than once but under ten times. This chain links TRBV11-2 with TRBJ1-6; TRBD1 matches at 8 bases. The CDR3 is 15 amino acids. CDR1 is SGHAT and CDR2 is FQNNGV in the germline V gene. The junction had 7 bases not matched to a gene; V was cut back by 5 bases and J by 7 bases. The CDR3 loop reads CASSTGGAWNSPLHF. The CDR3 DNA sequence: TGTGCCAGCAGCACAGGGGGGGCTTGGAATTCACCCCTCCACTTT.

The chain has TRBV7-2 and TRBJ2-3; 8 bases agree with TRBD2. The V and J ends lost 5 bases and 0 bases, in that order; junction bases with no gene match: 7. In germline, CDR1 is SGHTA, CDR2 FQGNSA. CDR3 length equals 16 residues. CDR3 nucleotide sequence: TGTGCCAGCAGCCTAGGCGGGGGGACTAGCACAGATACGCAGTATTTT. It codes for CASSLGGGTSTDTQYF.

This clonotype occurred many times. The V call is TRBV7-9, the J call TRBJ1-1; tentatively, D is TRBD1 (5 bases). The V end was cut by 2 bases, the J end by 1 base, with 11 bases between. This CDR3 is 15 amino acids long. Germline V gene sequence: CDR1 SEHNR, CDR2 FQNEAQ (reference sequence). The CDR3 region is CASSLFRTTNTEAFF. CDR3 sequence (DNA): TGTGCCAGCAGCTTATTCCGGACAACGAACACTGAAGCTTTCTTT. Supplemented by reference TRBV7-9 and TRBJ1-1, the full variable domain reads DTGVSQNPRHKITKRGQNVTFRCDPISEHNRLYWYRQTLGQGPEFLTYFQNEAQLEKSRLLSDRFSAERPKGSFSTLEIQRTEQGDSAMYLCASSLFRTTNTEAFFGQGTRLTVV.

This clonotype was recorded many times. The V and J genes are TRBV12-3 or TRBV12-4 and TRBJ1-5, with D perhaps TRBD1 (5 bases). Trimming removed 5 bases from V and 11 bases from J, with 13 bases in between. This CDR3 has 12 amino acids. CDR3 coding DNA: TGTGCCAGCAGTCCGCAGGGCTACGCCCAGCATTTT. This codes for CASSPQGYAQHF.

This clonotype was counted many times. The chain joins TRBV7-2 to TRBJ2-1; 9 positions match TRBD1. This CDR3 comprises 15 residues. V was clipped by 5 bases and J by 10 bases; unmatched bases: 12. Germline V lookup: CDR1 SGHTA, CDR2 FQGNSA. CDR3 region: CASSKPGTGSREQFF. CDR3 DNA: TGTGCCAGCAGCAAACCCGGGACAGGGTCCAGAGAGCAGTTCTTC.

The V and J genes are TRBV5-5 and TRBJ1-1; weak D call: TRBD1 (5 bases). Germline assignment: CDR1 SGHKS and CDR2 YYEKEE (reference sequence). The CDR3 covers 14 residues. V lost 1 base to trimming and J lost 0 bases, with 7 bases between them. The CDR3 coding sequence is TGTGCCAGCAGCTTGTGGGACTTGAACACTGAAGCTTTCTTT. Translating it yields CASSLWDLNTEAFF.

The chain uses TRBV7-9 and TRBJ1-3; D remains unclear. Germline-derived CDR1 and CDR2 are SEHNR and FQNEAQ (reference sequence). V lost 2 bases, J lost 0 bases, and 8 bases lay in between. The CDR3 has 15 residues. Here the CDR3 DNA reads TGTGCCAGCAGCTTAAACCTTCGCTCTGGAAACACCATATATTTT. It is translated as CASSLNLRSGNTIYF. The full variable domain, rest sourced from reference TRBV7-9 and TRBJ1-3, is DTGVSQNPRHKITKRGQNVTFRCDPISEHNRLYWYRQTLGQGPEFLTYFQNEAQLEKSRLLSDRFSAERPKGSFSTLEIQRTEQGDSAMYLCASSLNLRSGNTIYFGEGSWLTVV.

There are a few counts of this clonotype. V gene TRBV12-3 or TRBV12-4 combines with J gene TRBJ2-1; D is unresolved. V was pared by 5 bases and J by 9 bases, with 17 bases between. CDR3 size: 14 residues. CDR3 in DNA: TGTGCCAGCAGTCCTCGAGCAAGCCGGGTTGAGCAGTTCTTC. It specifies CASSPRASRVEQFF.

This chain connects TRBV27 to TRBJ1-4; D gene uncertain. Germline V gene sequence: CDR1 MNHEY, CDR2 SMNVEV (reference sequence). Trimming cost V 6 bases and J 7 bases, with 12 bases left between them. The CDR3 runs to 13 residues. The CDR3 region has the DNA TGTGCCAGCAGCGGGGTACTCGGTGAAAAACTGTTTTTT. Protein: CASSGVLGEKLFF. The full variable domain, in which reference TRBV27 and TRBJ1-4 provide the parts outside the CDR3, is EAQVTQNPRYLITVTGKKLTVTCSQNMNHEYMSWYRQDPGLGLRQIYYSMNVEVTDKGDVPEGYKVSRKEKRNFPLILESPSPNQTSLYFCASSGVLGEKLFFGSGTQLSVL.

The chain uses TRBV6-6 and TRBJ1-2; weak D call: TRBD1 (6 bases). This CDR3 has 15 residues. Trimming left V 2 bases short and J 8 bases short, with 18 bases between. The germline V gene encodes CDR1 MNHNY and CDR2 SVGAGI (reference sequence). Here the CDR3 reads CASSYGDNRGYGYTF. DNA of the CDR3: TGTGCCAGCAGTTACGGGGACAACCGGGGGTACGGCTACACCTTC.

At least ten counts were recorded for this clonotype. The chain recombines TRBV7-2 with TRBJ2-3, with unresolved D. Trimming shortened V by 5 bases and J by 6 bases, and 9 bases separated the two germline ends. CDR3 length equals 12 residues. The germline V gene has CDR1 SGHTA and CDR2 FQGNSA. The CDR3 loop reads CASSPTLDTQYF. The CDR3 bases are TGTGCCAGCAGCCCAACGTTGGATACGCAGTATTTT.

The V and J genes are TRBV7-3 and TRBJ2-3; 10 nucleotides match TRBD2. Germline assignment: CDR1 SGHTA and CDR2 FQGTGA. CDR3 length equals 16 residues. Trimming took 5 bases from V and 0 from J; bases not matched to a gene: 5. This CDR3 reads CASSVSGGRSTDTQYF. CDR3 DNA: TGTGCCAGCAGCGTTAGCGGGGGGCGAAGCACAGATACGCAGTATTTT.

This clonotype occurred a few times. The rearrangement links TRBV5-1 to TRBJ2-2; 8 positions match TRBD1. J gave up 3 bases and V 4 bases, and 2 bases lay outside the gene matches. The CDR3 runs 14 residues. Germline V lookup: CDR1 SGHRS, CDR2 YFSETQ. CDR3 nucleotide sequence: TGCGCCAGCAGCGCGACAGGGGACACCGGGGAGCTGTTTTTT. Its protein product is CASSATGDTGELFF.

This clonotype was seen many times. The chain carries TRBV6-6 and TRBJ2-5; 11 bases fit TRBD2. The germline gives CDR1 MNHNY, CDR2 SVGAGI (reference sequence). The CDR3 is made up of 15 amino acids. V lost 4 bases, J lost 0 bases, and 1 base stayed unmatched. CDR3 residues: CASSSTSGDQETQYF. The CDR3 bases are TGTGCCAGCAGTTCGACTAGCGGGGACCAAGAGACCCAGTACTTC.

CDR3 protein: CASSPLLRAGGTTDTQYF. In nucleotides, the CDR3 is TGTGCCAGCAGCCCCCTGCTCAGGGCGGGGGGAACCACAGATACGCAGTATTTT. The J gene is TRBJ2-3, the V gene TRBV7-2, with TRBD2 identical over 8 bases. Losses at the gene ends were 5 bases for V and 2 bases for J; bases not matched to a gene: 15. Germline V gives CDR1 SGHTA, CDR2 FQGNSA. CDR3 size: 18 residues.